Sequencing of this T cell receptor (beta chain) was carried out in a study of blood T cells in healthy people across ages. Study conclusions and caveats: Higher diversity and more naive CD4+ cells were features of long-lived donors, compared to aged donors.

It was with a sample-barcoded 5' primer and a J-beta primer mix that a second PCR of about 6 to 12 cycles was run. Every cDNA molecule bore a tag from a template-switch adaptor containing 12 random nucleotides. TCRdb ran MiXCR on the 5' RACE reads and lists one entry per CDR3 protein. Among approximately 850,000 distinct CDR3 sequences listed, 55% to 70% were seen once. This CDR3 has 13 amino acids. Germline values: CDR1 SSHAT, CDR2 FNYEAQ (reference sequence). Notes on this clonotype: Its specificity is not known. At one end the junction does not follow the germline gene, possibly because of a read error.

Specimen: blood. The V and J genes are TRBV7-7 and TRBJ2-7; 9 nucleotides line up with TRBD2. The DNA end lines up better with TRBJ2-5; the J call may be wrong. The sequence was obtained from a man aged 30 to 39 in good health. Here the CDR3 DNA reads TGTGCTAGCAGCGGGGGGACGTCAGAGACCCAGTACTTC. This encodes CASSGGTSETQYF.